This T cell receptor beta chain stems from a study of shared clonotypes between healthy human individuals. The material for each subset, its genomic DNA, was split evenly across several immunoSEQ plates. TCRdb's table, derived via immunoSEQ multiplex PCR, lists solely in-frame clones and lacks some. This sample has some 1.4 million clones, with 96% found just once. Study-wide points: Naive subsets generally had larger estimated richness than memory subsets.

Germline loops: CDR1 MNHEY, CDR2 SMNVEV (reference sequence). The CDR3 contains 15 residues. The V end was cut by 1 base, the J end by 3 bases, with 10 bases between. Comments on this clone: As yet, its antigen is unknown.

CD45RA+ naive and CD45RA-negative memory subsets were separated from CD4+ cells. The chain has TRBV27 and TRBJ1-5, with D tentatively TRBD1 (5 bases). This receptor was identified in a man aged 30-40 years in good health. The sequenced sample was naive CD4+ T cells sorted from blood. Described subset: CD45RA+ positively selected. CDR3 bases: TGTGCCAGCAGTTTATTAGGGGAATTCAATCAGCCCCAGCATTTT. Protein: CASSLLGEFNQPQHF.